This T cell receptor (beta chain) was captured by sequencing in a study of T cells after yellow fever vaccination. Notes on the study in general: CD4 and CD8 compartments shared a small share of clonotypes, likely from convergent recombination. Though it reached lower strength, the secondary response hit its peak faster, day 5 versus 15. From the bulk population, abundant clonotypes could contaminate and appear within FACS-sorted repertoires.

V was pared by 6 bases and J by 3 bases, with 11 bases between. Germline V gives CDR1 MNHEY, CDR2 SVGAGI. This CDR3 contains 14 residues. This clonotype was observed at least ten times. The antigen is undetermined. A 5'RACE template-switching step, the method used to make TCR cDNA, added a universal primer site and UMIs. TCRdb used MiXCR to reprocess the 5' RACE reads, holding one entry per CDR3 protein. The repertoire holds some 320,000 distinct CDR3 sequences, about 10% seen once, with 3% to 3.5% in the top ten. V usage is TRBV6-5 and J usage is TRBJ1-4, with D maybe TRBD1 (5 bases). This sequence originates from a man aged 18 to 35 who received the YFV17D yellow fever vaccine. The input for sequencing was CD4+ T cells sorted from PBMCs, taken 45 days after the yellow fever booster vaccination. The CDR3 loop is CASRRGLANEKLFF. The CDR3 region has the DNA TGTGCCAGCAGACGGGGACTCGCTAATGAAAAACTGTTTTTT.